Listed below are T cell receptor beta chains from one sample, sequenced in a study of T cells after yellow fever vaccination. TCRdb used MiXCR to reprocess the 5' RACE reads, holding one entry per CDR3 protein. The repertoire has 510,000 or so distinct CDR3 sequences, over 15% of them found once; the top ten carry 13% to 15%. The sample here was PBMCs, taken 15 days after the yellow fever booster vaccination. The receptors come from a man between 25 and 39 years old who received the YFV17D yellow fever vaccine. The CDR3 runs from the conserved cysteine through the conserved F or W. Each record gives: J gene, V gene, D gene, CDR3 protein. A D gene is named only where the DNA matches it firmly.

>TRBJ2-7|TRBV14|-
CASSQDRRSEQYF
>TRBJ2-3|TRBV19|-
CASSIRAGLADTQYF
>TRBJ2-1|TRBV20-1|-
CSARLGTRGEQFF
>TRBJ1-1|TRBV6-1|-
CASRPSGARRTTEAFF
>TRBJ2-2|TRBV7-2|-
CASSFLTENTGELFF
>TRBJ2-5|TRBV5-1|TRBD1
CASSSGQGETQYF
>TRBJ2-3|TRBV18|-
CASSPGPTSTDTQYF
>TRBJ2-2|TRBV20-1|TRBD2
CSARREGYTGELFF
>TRBJ2-7|TRBV12-3/TRBV12-4|-
CASSLGRGSGPYEQYF
>TRBJ2-7|TRBV5-1|TRBD2
CASSLDASGRVYEQYF
>TRBJ2-1|TRBV19|TRBD1
CASSKTGLEQFF
>TRBJ2-7|TRBV19|-
CASSGLSSYEQYF
>TRBJ1-1|TRBV6-1|-
CASSRVSMNTEAFF
>TRBJ2-3|TRBV2|TRBD1
CASRDRDSDTQYF
>TRBJ2-7|TRBV20-1|TRBD2
CSARQGLAGPYEQYF
>TRBJ2-1|TRBV12-3/TRBV12-4|-
CASKQGASSYNEQFF
>TRBJ2-2|TRBV18|-
CASSPPDNGELFF